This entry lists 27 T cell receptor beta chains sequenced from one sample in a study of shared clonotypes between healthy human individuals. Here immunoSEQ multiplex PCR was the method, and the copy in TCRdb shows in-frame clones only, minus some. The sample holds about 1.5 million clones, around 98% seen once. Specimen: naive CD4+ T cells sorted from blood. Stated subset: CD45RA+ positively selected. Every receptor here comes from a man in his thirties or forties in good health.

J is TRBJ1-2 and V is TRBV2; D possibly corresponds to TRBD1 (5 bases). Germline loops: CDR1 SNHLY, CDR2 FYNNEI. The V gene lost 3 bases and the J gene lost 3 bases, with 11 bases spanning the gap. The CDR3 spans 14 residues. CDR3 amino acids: CASSDRGSHYGYTF. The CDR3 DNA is TGTGCCAGCAGTGATCGGGGGAGCCACTATGGCTACACCTTC.

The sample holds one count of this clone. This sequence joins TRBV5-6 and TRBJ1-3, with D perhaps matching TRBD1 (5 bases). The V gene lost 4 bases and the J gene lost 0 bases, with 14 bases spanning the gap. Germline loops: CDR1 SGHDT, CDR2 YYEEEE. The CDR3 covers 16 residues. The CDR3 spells CASSPFDSDSGNTIYF. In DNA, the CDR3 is TGTGCCAGCAGCCCTTTCGACAGTGACTCTGGAAACACCATATATTTT.

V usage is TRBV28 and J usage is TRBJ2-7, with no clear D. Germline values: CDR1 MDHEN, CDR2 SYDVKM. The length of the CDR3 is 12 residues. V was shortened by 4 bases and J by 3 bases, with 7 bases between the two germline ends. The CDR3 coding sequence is TGTGCCAGCAGTTCACAGAGCTACGAGCAGTACTTC. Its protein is CASSSQSYEQYF. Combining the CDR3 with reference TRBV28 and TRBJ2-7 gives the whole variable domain DVKVTQSSRYLVKRTGEKVFLECVQDMDHENMFWYRQDPGLGLRLIYFSYDVKMKEKGDIPEGYSVSREKKERFSLILESASTNQTSMYLCASSSQSYEQYFGPGTRLTVT.

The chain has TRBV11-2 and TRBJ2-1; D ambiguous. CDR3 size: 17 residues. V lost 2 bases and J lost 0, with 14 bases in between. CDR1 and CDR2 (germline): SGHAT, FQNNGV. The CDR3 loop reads CASSLRSHGSSYNEQFF. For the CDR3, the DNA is TGTGCCAGCAGCTTAAGATCCCACGGCAGCTCCTACAATGAGCAGTTCTTC.

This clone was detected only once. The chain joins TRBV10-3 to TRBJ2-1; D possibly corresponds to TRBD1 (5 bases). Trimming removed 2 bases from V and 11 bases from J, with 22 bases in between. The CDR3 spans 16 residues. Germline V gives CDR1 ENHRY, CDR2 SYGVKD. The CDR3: CAISEPVTVPTMKQFF. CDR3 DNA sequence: TGTGCCATCAGTGAGCCGGTGACAGTTCCTACAATGAAGCAGTTCTTC.

CDR3 sequence (DNA): TGTGCCAGTAGTATAGTCCCGGGGACCCAGTACTTC. This encodes CASSIVPGTQYF. The chain is built from TRBV19 and TRBJ2-5; D ambiguous. The CDR3 has 12 amino acids. V lost 1 base and J lost 7, with 7 bases in between. Germline CDR1 reads LNHDA; CDR2 reads SQIVND (reference sequence).

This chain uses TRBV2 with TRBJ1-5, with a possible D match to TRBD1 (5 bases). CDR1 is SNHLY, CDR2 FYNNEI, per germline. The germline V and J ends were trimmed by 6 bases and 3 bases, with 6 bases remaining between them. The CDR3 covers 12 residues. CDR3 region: CASSGHNQPQHF. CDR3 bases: TGTGCCAGCAGCGGACACAATCAGCCCCAGCATTTT.

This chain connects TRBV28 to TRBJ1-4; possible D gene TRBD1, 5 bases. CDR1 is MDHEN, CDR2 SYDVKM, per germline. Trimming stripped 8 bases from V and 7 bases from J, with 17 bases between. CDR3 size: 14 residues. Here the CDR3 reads CASASGGDGEKLFF. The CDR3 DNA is TGTGCCAGCGCTTCCGGAGGGGACGGTGAAAAACTGTTTTTT.

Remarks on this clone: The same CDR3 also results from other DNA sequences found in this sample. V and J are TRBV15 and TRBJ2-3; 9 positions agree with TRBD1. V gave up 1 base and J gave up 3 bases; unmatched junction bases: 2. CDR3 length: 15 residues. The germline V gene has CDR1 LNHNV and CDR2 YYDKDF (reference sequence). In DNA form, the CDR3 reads TGTGCCACCAGCAGAGGTGGACAGGGGACAGATACGCAGTATTTT. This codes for CATSRGGQGTDTQYF.

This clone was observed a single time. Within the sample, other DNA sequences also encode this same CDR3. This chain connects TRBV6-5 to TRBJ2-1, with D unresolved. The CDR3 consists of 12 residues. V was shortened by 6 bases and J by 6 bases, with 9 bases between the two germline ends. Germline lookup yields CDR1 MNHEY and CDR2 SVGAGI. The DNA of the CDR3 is TGTGCCAGCAGCCCTCGAAGCAATGAGCAGTTCTTC. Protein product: CASSPRSNEQFF.

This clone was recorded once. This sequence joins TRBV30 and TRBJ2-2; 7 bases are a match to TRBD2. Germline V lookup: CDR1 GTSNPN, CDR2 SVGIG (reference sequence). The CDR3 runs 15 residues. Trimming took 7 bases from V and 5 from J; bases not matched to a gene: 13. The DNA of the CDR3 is TGTGCCTCGATACCTAGCGGACTGATGACCGGGGAGCTGTTTTTT. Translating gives CASIPSGLMTGELFF.

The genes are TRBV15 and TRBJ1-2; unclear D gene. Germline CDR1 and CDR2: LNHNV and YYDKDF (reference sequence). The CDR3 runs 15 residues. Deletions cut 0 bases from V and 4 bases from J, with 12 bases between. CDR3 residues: CATSRDSARPYGYTF. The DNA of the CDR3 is TGTGCCACCAGCAGAGATTCTGCTAGGCCCTATGGCTACACCTTC. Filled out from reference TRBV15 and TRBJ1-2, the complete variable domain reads DAMVIQNPRYQVTQFGKPVTLSCSQTLNHNVMYWYQQKSSQAPKLLFHYYDKDFNNEADTPDNFQSRRPNTSFCFLDIRSPGLGDTAMYLCATSRDSARPYGYTFGSGTRLTVV.

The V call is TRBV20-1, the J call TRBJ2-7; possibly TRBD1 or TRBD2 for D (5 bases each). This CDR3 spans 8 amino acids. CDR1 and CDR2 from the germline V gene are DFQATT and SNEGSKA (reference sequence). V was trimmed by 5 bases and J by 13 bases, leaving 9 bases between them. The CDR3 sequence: CSALGDYF. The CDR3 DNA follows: TGCAGTGCTCTAGGGGACTACTTC.

The CDR3 spells CASSTRVGNNQPQHF. For the CDR3, the DNA is TGTGCCAGCAGCACCCGGGTAGGGAATAATCAGCCCCAGCATTTT. V is TRBV7-2 and J is TRBJ1-5; D is uncertain. With 5 bases removed from V and 4 bases from J, the gap between germline ends came to 15 bases. The CDR3 runs to 15 residues. Germline CDR1 and CDR2: SGHTA and FQGNSA. Based on the CDR3 plus reference TRBV7-2 and TRBJ1-5, the full variable domain is GAGVSQSPSNKVTEKGKDVELRCDPISGHTALYWYRQSLGQGLEFLIYFQGNSAPDKSGLPSDRFSAERTGGSVSTLTIQRTQQEDSAVYLCASSTRVGNNQPQHFGDGTRLSIL.

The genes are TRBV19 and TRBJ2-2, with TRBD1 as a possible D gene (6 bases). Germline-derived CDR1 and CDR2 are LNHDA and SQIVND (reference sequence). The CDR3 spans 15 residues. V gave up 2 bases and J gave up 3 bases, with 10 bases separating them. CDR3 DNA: TGTGCCAGTAGTATAAGGCAGGGGTACACCGGGGAGCTGTTTTTT. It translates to CASSIRQGYTGELFF.

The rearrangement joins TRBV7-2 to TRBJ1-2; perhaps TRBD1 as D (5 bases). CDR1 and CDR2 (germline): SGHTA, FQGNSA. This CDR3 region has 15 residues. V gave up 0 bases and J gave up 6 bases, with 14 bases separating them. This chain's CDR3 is CASSLAARAVDGYTF. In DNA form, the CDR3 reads TGTGCCAGCAGCTTAGCGGCCAGGGCGGTGGATGGCTACACCTTC.

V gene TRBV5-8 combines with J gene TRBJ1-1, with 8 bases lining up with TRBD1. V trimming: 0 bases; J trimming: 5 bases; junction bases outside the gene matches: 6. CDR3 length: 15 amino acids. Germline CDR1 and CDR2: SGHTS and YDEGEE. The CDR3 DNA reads TGTGCCAGCAGCTTGGGTGACAGGGGCTGGACTGAAGCTTTCTTT. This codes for CASSLGDRGWTEAFF.

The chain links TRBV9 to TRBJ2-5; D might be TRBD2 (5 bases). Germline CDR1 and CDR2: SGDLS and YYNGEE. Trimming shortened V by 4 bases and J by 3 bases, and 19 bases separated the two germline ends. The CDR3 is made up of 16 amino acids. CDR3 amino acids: CASSPPGFTGKETQYF. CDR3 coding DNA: TGTGCCAGCAGCCCCCCAGGATTTACGGGGAAAGAGACCCAGTACTTC.

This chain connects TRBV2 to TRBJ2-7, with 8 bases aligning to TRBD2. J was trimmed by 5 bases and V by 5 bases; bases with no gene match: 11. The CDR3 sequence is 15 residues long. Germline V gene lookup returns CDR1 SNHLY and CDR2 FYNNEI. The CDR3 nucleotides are TGTGCCAGCAGTCCCGATCGAGCGGGAGACGACGAGCAGTACTTC. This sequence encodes CASSPDRAGDDEQYF.

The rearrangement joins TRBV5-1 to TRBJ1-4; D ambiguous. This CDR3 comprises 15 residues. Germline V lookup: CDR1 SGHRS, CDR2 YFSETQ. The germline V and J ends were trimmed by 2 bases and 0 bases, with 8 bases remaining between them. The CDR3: CASSLFGATNEKLFF. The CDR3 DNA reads TGCGCCAGCAGCTTATTTGGGGCAACTAATGAAAAACTGTTTTTT.

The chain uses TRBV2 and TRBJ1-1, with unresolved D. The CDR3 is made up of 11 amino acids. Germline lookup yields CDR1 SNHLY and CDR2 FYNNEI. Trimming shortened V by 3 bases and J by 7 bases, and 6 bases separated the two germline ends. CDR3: CASSDLYEAFF. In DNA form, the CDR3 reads TGTGCCAGCAGTGACCTCTATGAAGCTTTCTTT.

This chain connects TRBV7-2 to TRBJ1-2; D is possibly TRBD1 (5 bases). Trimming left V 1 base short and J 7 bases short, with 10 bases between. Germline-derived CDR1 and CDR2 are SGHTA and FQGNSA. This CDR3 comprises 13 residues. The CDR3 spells CASSLGQSAGYTF. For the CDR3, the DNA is TGTGCCAGCAGCTTAGGACAGTCGGCTGGCTACACCTTC. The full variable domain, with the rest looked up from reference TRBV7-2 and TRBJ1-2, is GAGVSQSPSNKVTEKGKDVELRCDPISGHTALYWYRQSLGQGLEFLIYFQGNSAPDKSGLPSDRFSAERTGGSVSTLTIQRTQQEDSAVYLCASSLGQSAGYTFGSGTRLTVV.

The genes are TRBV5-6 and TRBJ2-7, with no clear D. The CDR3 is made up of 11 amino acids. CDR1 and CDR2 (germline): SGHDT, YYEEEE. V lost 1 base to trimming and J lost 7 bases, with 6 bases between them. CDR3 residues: CASSLFGEQYF. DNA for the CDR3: TGTGCCAGCAGCTTGTTTGGTGAGCAGTACTTC. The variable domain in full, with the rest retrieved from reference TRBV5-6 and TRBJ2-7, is DAGVTQSPTHLIKTRGQQVTLRCSPKSGHDTVSWYQQALGQGPQFIFQYYEEEERQRGNFPDRFSGHQFPNYSSELNVNALLLGDSALYLCASSLFGEQYFGPGTRLTVT.

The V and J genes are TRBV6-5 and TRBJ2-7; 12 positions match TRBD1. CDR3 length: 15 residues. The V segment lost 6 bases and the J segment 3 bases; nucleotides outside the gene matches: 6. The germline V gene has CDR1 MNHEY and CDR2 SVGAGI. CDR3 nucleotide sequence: TGTGCCAGCAGACCCGGGACAGGGGGCTTCTACGAGCAGTACTTC. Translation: CASRPGTGGFYEQYF.

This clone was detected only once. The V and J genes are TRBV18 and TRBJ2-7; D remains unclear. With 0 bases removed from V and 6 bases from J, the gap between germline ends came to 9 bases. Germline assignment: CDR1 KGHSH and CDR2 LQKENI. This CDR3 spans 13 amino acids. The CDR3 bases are TGTGCCAGCTCACCACCCCAACTGGGCGAGCAGTACTTC. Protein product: CASSPPQLGEQYF.

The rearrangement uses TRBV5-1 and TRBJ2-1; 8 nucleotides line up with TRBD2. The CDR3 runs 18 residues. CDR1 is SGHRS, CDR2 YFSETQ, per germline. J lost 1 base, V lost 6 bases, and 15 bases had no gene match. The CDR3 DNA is TGCGCCAGCACCTCCTTGCCCGGCCGCGGGAGGTCCTACAATGAGCAGTTCTTC. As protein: CASTSLPGRGRSYNEQFF.

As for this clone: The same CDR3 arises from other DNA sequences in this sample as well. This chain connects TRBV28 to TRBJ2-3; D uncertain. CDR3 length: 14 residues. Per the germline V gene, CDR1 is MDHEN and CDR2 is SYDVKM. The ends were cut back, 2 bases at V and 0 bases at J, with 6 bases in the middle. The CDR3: CASSLLGSTDTQYF. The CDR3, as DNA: TGTGCCAGCAGTTTACTAGGGAGCACAGATACGCAGTATTTT. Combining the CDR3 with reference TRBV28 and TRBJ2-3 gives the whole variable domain DVKVTQSSRYLVKRTGEKVFLECVQDMDHENMFWYRQDPGLGLRLIYFSYDVKMKEKGDIPEGYSVSREKKERFSLILESASTNQTSMYLCASSLLGSTDTQYFGPGTRLTVL.